The clone carrying this TCR beta chain has a handful of counts. Its antigen is unidentified. These data originate in a study of T-cell memory formation after mild COVID-19. Findings and limits, study-wide: In pre-infection memory, a portion of responding clones appeared, which suggested that cross-reactive memory joined. Shrinking CD4+ clones resided mostly in CM and EM, and CD8+ ones in EMRA.

Germline V gene lookup returns CDR1 SGHRS and CDR2 YFSETQ. J gave up 0 bases and V 2 bases, and 3 bases lay outside the gene matches. CDR3 length: 15 residues. TCRdb re-called the 5' RACE reads with MiXCR, one entry per CDR3 protein. The sample has 380,000 or so distinct CDR3 sequences, about an eighth seen once. This chain links TRBV5-1 with TRBJ2-7, with 9 positions matching TRBD2. Sequencing was performed on PBMCs or a T cell subset sorted from them (not recorded which). The source of this sequence is a man between 18 and 35 years old who had mild COVID-19 (a few samples of this study predate the infection). Cell type and time point are not known. CDR3 nucleotide sequence: TGCGCCAGCAGCTTTCTAGCGGGGCCCTCCTACGAGCAGTACTTC. Translated, it gives CASSFLAGPSYEQYF. Together with reference TRBV5-1 and TRBJ2-7, the CDR3 gives the full variable domain: KAGVTQTPRYLIKTRGQQVTLSCSPISGHRSVSWYQQTPGQGLQFLFEYFSETQRNKGNFPGRFSGRQFSNSRSEMNVSTLELGDSALYLCASSFLAGPSYEQYFGPGTRLTVT.